This is a list of T cell receptor beta chains from one sample in a study of tumor T cells in aggressive B-cell lymphoma. TCRdb's copy holds only in-frame clones and misses some; the assay was immunoSEQ multiplex PCR. The repertoire consists of more than 700 clones, with around four fifths occurring once and the leading ten covering less than 9.5%. The specimen sequenced was tumor tissue. All receptors derive from an adult with diffuse large B cell lymphoma. The CDR3 runs from the conserved cysteine through the conserved F or W. D genes are given only for firm matches. Rows give clone size only sometimes, using once, few, many, or a class for an expanded clone.

size	D	J	V	CDR3	DNA
-	-	TRBJ2-5	TRBV10-2	CASSEQGAETQYF	TGCGCTAGCAGTGAACAGGGCGCAGAGACCCAGTACTTC
few	-	TRBJ1-3	TRBV6-1	CASRNTGNTIYF	TGTGCCAGCAGAAACACAGGAAACACCATATATTTT
-	-	TRBJ2-5	TRBV6-5	CASRLGLQETQYF	TGTGCCAGCAGACTGGGCCTCCAAGAGACCCAGTACTTC
-	-	TRBJ1-1	TRBV11-2	CASSLAQIEAFF	TGTGCCAGCAGCTTAGCACAAATCGAAGCTTTCTTT
-	TRBD1	TRBJ1-2	TRBV4-1	CASSQGQGARGYGYTF	TGCGCCAGCAGCCAAGGACAGGGGGCGCGAGGATATGGCTACACCTTC
-	TRBD1	TRBJ2-5	TRBV19	CASSSPGQAGETQYF	TGTGCCAGTAGTTCTCCCGGACAGGCGGGAGAGACCCAGTACTTC
few	TRBD1	TRBJ1-2	TRBV27	CASSWTGGNYGYTF	TGTGCCAGCAGTTGGACAGGGGGCAACTATGGCTACACCTTC
once	TRBD2	TRBJ2-2	TRBV2	CASIPSGSNTGELFF	TGTGCCAGCATCCCTAGCGGGAGTAACACCGGGGAGCTGTTTTTT
-	TRBD2	TRBJ2-1	TRBV11-3	CASSAAGTSGTGEQFF	TGTGCCAGCAGCGCGGCCGGGACTAGCGGGACGGGGGAGCAGTTCTTC
-	TRBD2	TRBJ2-7	TRBV7-9	CASSLASGSIEQYF	TGTGCCAGCAGCTTAGCTAGCGGGAGCATCGAGCAGTACTTC
-	TRBD1	TRBJ2-7	TRBV4-2	CASSPRDSSYEQYF	TGTGCCAGCAGCCCGAGGGACAGCTCCTACGAGCAGTACTTC
once	TRBD1	TRBJ1-4	TRBV27	CASSRTGNNEKLFF	TGTGCCAGCAGTCGGACAGGGAATAATGAAAAACTGTTTTTT
-	TRBD1	TRBJ2-1	TRBV5-1	CASSEGDRALNEQFF	TGCGCCAGCAGCGAGGGGGACAGGGCCCTCAATGAGCAGTTCTTC
-	-	TRBJ2-5	TRBV6-5	CASRLGLQETQYF	TGTGCCAGCAGACTGGGCCTCCAAGAGACCCAATACTTC
-	-	TRBJ2-7	TRBV7-9	CASASPPGSVWLVTEQYF	TGTGCCAGCGCGAGCCCTCCGGGGAGTGTGTGGTTAGTTACCGAGCAGTACTTC
-	-	TRBJ1-5	TRBV28	CASRGVEDQPQHF	TGTGCCAGTAGAGGAGTGGAGGATCAGCCCCAGCATTTT
-	TRBD1	TRBJ2-5	TRBV15	CATSRDRGRMETQYF	TGTGCCACCAGCAGAGACAGGGGGCGGATGGAGACCCAGTACTTC
-	TRBD1	TRBJ2-7	TRBV4-1	CASSQAPTGFPLEQYF	TGCGCCAGCAGCCAAGCCCCGACAGGGTTCCCCCTCGAGCAGTACTTC
few	-	TRBJ2-2	TRBV6-4	CADTGLAGELFF	TGTGCCGACACAGGGTTGGCCGGGGAGCTGTTTTTT
-	TRBD1	TRBJ2-3	TRBV5-1	CASSPSPPGTGYTDTQYF	TGCGCCAGCAGCCCATCCCCCCCCGGGACAGGGTACACAGATACGCAGTATTTT
-	TRBD1	TRBJ1-2	TRBV11-2	CASSLTRTGVGGYTF	TGTGCCAGCAGCCTAACGCGGACAGGTGTGGGCGGCTACACCTTC
-	-	TRBJ1-5	TRBV19	CASSIGSTSNQPQHF	TGTGCCAGTAGTATAGGTTCAACATCAAATCAGCCCCAGCATTTT